This T cell receptor (beta chain) appears in the sequencing data of a study of blood T cell repertoires in COVID-19. Study-level background: The samples span acute and convalescent COVID-19 from the United States, Italy and Spain. PBMCs, B-cell-depleted T cells, or T cells provided the cDNA or gDNA that made up the material.

This CDR3 region has 16 residues. V was cut by 0 bases and J by 0 bases, with 10 bases left in between. CDR1 SGHRS and CDR2 YFSETQ come from the germline V gene. Here immunoSEQ multiplex PCR was the method, and the copy in TCRdb shows in-frame clones only, minus some. The repertoire holds about 140,000 clones, with approximately 87% as singletons. This receptor was obtained from a man aged 50 to 60 with active COVID-19. Input material: peripheral blood. The chain has TRBV5-1 and TRBJ2-4; D is possibly TRBD2 (5 bases). CDR3 amino acids: CASSLGSVIAKNIQYF. The CDR3 region has the DNA TGCGCCAGCAGCTTGGGTAGCGTGATAGCCAAAAACATTCAGTACTTC.